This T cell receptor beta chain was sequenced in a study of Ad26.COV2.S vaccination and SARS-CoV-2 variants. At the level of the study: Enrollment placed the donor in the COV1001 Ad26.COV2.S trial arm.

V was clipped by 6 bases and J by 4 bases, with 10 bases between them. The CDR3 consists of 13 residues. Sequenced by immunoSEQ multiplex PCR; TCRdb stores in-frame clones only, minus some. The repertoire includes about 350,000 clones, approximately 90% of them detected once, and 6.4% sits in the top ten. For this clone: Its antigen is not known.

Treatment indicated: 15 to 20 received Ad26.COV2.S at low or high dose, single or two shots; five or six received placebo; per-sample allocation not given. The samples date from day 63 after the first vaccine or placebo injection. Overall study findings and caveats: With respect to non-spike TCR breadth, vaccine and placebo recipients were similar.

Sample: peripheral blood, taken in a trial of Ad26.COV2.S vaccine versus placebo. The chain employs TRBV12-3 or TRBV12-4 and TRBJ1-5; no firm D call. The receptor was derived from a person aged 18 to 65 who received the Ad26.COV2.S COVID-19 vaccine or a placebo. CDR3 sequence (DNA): TGTGCCAGCAGCACTACCCTAAATCAGCCCCAGCATTTT. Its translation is CASSTTLNQPQHF.